This TCR beta chain was observed in a study of T cell repertoires in cytomegalovirus infection. On the study more broadly: HLA-C-restricted CMV epitopes, recently identified, and well-studied HLA-B-restricted ones were used by the study. Carrying CMV and the relevant HLA type showed in public TCR beta signatures.

TCRdb re-analysed the reads in MiXCR, keeping a single row per CDR3 protein. The table has 300,000 to 400,000 distinct CDR3 sequences, approximately 25% seen once. Germline CDR1 SGHTS, CDR2 YDEGEE. The CDR3 extends over 15 amino acids. V was cut by 5 bases and J by 4 bases, with 16 bases left in between. Overall study findings and caveats: Cumulated frequencies of public TCR beta families served to identify carriers of CMV plus the relevant HLA. HLA-C-restricted CMV-specific TCR beta clonotypes prevailed in the ex vivo response.

This clonotype was counted only a few times. What it binds is not known. The sequence derives from a human donor in good health (CMV status not recorded). Some clones in this sample may be carry-over from other donors' samples. V usage is TRBV5-8 and J usage is TRBJ1-5; D is undetermined. The source material was cultured PBMCs, sampled from culture after CMV antigen stimulation. CDR3 loop: CASRIDKARNQPQHF. The DNA of the CDR3 is TGTGCCAGCAGGATTGACAAGGCCAGGAATCAGCCCCAGCATTTT. Filled out from reference TRBV5-8 and TRBJ1-5, the complete variable domain reads EAGVTQSPTHLIKTRGQQATLRCSPISGHTSVYWYQQALGLGLQFLLWYDEGEERNRGNFPPRFSGRQFPNYSSELNVNALELEDSALYLCASRIDKARNQPQHFGDGTRLSIL.